The 8 T cell receptor beta chains below were found in one sample sequenced in a study of preoperative IRX-2 immunotherapy in early breast cancer. The treatment is: preoperative locoregional IRX-2 cytokine immunotherapy. TCRdb's copy holds only in-frame clones and misses some; the assay was immunoSEQ multiplex PCR. The sample consists of around 24,000 clones, around 79% of them appearing once. This sample comprised lymph node tissue, obtained after IRX-2 immunotherapy. These receptor sequences come from a human donor with breast cancer.

The rearrangement links TRBV19 to TRBJ2-3; 7 positions agree with TRBD2. Trimming at V came to 5 bases and at J to 0 bases, leaving 5 bases not matched to a gene. CDR1 LNHDA and CDR2 SQIVND come from the germline V gene (reference sequence). The length of the CDR3 is 15 residues. The CDR3 bases are TGTGCCAGTAGTGCGCTAGCGGCTAGCACAGATACGCAGTATTTT. Amino acids: CASSALAASTDTQYF. Combining the CDR3 with reference TRBV19 and TRBJ2-3 gives the whole variable domain DGGITQSPKYLFRKEGQNVTLSCEQNLNHDAMYWYRQDPGQGLRLIYYSQIVNDFQKGDIAEGYSVSREKKESFPLTVTSAQKNPTAFYLCASSALAASTDTQYFGPGTRLTVL.

The CDR3 DNA is TGTGCCAGCACCCCGAGGGACAGGGGGCGCGCTGAAGCTTTCTTT. It translates to CASTPRDRGRAEAFF. The chain is built from TRBV6-8 and TRBJ1-1; 12 bases line up with TRBD1. The CDR3 spans 15 residues. Germline V lookup: CDR1 MNHGY, CDR2 SAAAGT. Unmatched junction bases numbered 9, after V lost 7 bases and J lost 6 bases.

The chain is built from TRBV19 and TRBJ1-3; 7 nucleotides line up with TRBD1. CDR1 is LNHDA and CDR2 is SQIVND in the germline V gene (reference sequence). J lost 2 bases, V lost 5 bases, and 9 bases had no gene match. The length of the CDR3 is 16 residues. The CDR3 sequence is CASSLGQPRTGNTIYF. The CDR3 DNA follows: TGTGCCAGTAGTTTGGGACAGCCTCGTACTGGAAACACCATATATTTT. The full variable domain, with the rest looked up from reference TRBV19 and TRBJ1-3, is DGGITQSPKYLFRKEGQNVTLSCEQNLNHDAMYWYRQDPGQGLRLIYYSQIVNDFQKGDIAEGYSVSREKKESFPLTVTSAQKNPTAFYLCASSLGQPRTGNTIYFGEGSWLTVV.

This clone appeared once. This chain uses TRBV5-1 with TRBJ2-3; TRBD2 might be the D (7 bases). This CDR3 has 15 amino acids. V was pared by 1 base and J by 5 bases, with 14 bases between. Germline V lookup: CDR1 SGHRS, CDR2 YFSETQ. For the CDR3, the DNA is TGCGCCAGCAGCTTGAACACAGGGAGGGGAGATACGCAGTATTTT. Its protein is CASSLNTGRGDTQYF.

This clone came up a few times. This chain links TRBV30 with TRBJ2-5; D is undetermined. Deletions cut 4 bases from V and 5 bases from J, with 17 bases between. Germline V gives CDR1 GTSNPN, CDR2 SVGIG (reference sequence). This CDR3 spans 14 amino acids. The CDR3 region has the DNA TGTGCCTGGAACCCTGGCCCCCACGGGGAGACCCAGTACTTC. This gives the protein CAWNPGPHGETQYF.

This chain links TRBV7-1 with TRBJ2-2; the D is unclear. TRBV7-1 counts as an open reading frame of uncertain function. Trimming removed 4 bases from V and 3 bases from J, with 12 bases in between. There are 15 residues in the CDR3. The CDR3, as DNA: TGTGCCAGCAGCTTGGCACGGGTAGACACCGGGGAGCTGTTTTTT. Its translation is CASSLARVDTGELFF.

The V gene is TRBV6-8, the J gene TRBJ1-3; D is undetermined. The germline V gene has CDR1 MNHGY and CDR2 SAAAGT. This CDR3 comprises 13 residues. The V end lost 4 bases, the J end lost 6 bases, and 10 bases lay between the germline ends. The CDR3 is CASSSRILNTIYF. CDR3 coding DNA: TGTGCCAGCAGTTCCCGGATTCTAAACACCATATATTTT.

The CDR3 spells CASSLGTVGYGYTF. CDR3 DNA: TGCGCCAGCAGCTTAGGGACAGTGGGGTATGGCTACACCTTC. The rearrangement joins TRBV5-1 to TRBJ1-2; 7 bases line up with TRBD1. The CDR3 length is 14 residues. The germline CDR1 and CDR2 sequences are SGHRS and YFSETQ. J lost 5 bases, V lost 2 bases, and 6 bases had no gene match.